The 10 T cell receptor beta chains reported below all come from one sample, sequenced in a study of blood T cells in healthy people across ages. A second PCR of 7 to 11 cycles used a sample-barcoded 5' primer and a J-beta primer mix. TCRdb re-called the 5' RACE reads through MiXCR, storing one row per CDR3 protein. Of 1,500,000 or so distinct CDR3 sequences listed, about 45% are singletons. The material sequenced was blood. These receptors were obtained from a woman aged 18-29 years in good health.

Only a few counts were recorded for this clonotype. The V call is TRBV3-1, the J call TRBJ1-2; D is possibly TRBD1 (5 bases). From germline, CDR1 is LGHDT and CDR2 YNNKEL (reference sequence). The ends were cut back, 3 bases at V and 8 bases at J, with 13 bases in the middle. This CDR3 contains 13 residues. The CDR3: CASSHVGQKGYTF. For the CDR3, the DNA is TGTGCCAGCAGCCACGTGGGGCAGAAGGGCTACACCTTC.

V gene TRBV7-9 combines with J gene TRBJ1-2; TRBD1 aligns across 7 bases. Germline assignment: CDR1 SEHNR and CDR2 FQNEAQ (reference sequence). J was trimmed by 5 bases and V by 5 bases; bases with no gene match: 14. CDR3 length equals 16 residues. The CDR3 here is CASSRGVYRGLYGYTF. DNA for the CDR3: TGTGCCAGCAGCCGAGGCGTCTACAGGGGTTTATATGGCTACACCTTC.

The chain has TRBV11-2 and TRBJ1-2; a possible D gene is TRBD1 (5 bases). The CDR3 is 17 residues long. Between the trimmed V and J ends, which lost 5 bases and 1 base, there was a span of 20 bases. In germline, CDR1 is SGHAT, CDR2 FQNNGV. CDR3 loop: CASSLPGPPTVNYGYTF. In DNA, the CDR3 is TGTGCCAGCAGCCTACCGGGACCCCCCACCGTTAACTATGGCTACACCTTC.

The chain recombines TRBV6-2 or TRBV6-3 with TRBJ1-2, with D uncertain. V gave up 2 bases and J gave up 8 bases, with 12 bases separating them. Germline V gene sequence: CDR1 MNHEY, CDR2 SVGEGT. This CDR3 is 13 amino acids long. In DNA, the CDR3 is TGTGCCAGCAGTTACGCTCCTTTGGGCGGCTACACCTTC. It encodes CASSYAPLGGYTF.

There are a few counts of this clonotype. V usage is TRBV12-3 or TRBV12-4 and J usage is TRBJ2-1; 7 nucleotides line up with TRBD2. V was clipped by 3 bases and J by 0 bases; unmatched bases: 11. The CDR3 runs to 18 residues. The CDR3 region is CASSFGSSGSTSYNEQFF. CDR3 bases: TGTGCCAGCAGTTTCGGGTCTAGCGGAAGCACCTCCTACAATGAGCAGTTCTTC.

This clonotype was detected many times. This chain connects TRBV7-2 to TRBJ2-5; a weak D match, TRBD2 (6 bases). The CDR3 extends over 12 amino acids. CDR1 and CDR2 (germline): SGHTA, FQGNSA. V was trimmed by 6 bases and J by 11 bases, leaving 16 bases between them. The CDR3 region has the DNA TGTGCCAGCAGTCTCTCCTGGGGGGAGCAGTACTTC. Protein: CASSLSWGEQYF.

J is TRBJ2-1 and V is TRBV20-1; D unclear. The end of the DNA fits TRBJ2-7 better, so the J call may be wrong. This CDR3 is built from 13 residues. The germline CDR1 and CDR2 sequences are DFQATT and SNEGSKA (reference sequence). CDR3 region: CSAPRESYNEQYF. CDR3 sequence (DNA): TGCAGTGCTCCAAGGGAATCCTACAATGAGCAGTACTTC.

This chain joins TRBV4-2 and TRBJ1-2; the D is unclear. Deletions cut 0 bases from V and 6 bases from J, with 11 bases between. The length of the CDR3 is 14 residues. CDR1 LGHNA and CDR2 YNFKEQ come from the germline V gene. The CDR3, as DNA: TGTGCCAGCAGCCAAGATCGGGGTCGGGATGGCTACACCTTC. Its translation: CASSQDRGRDGYTF.

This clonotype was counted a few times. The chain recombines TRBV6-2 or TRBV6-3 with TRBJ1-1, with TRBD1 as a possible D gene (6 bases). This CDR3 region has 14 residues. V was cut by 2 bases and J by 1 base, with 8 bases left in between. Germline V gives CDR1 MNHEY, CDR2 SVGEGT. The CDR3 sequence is CASSYGQWNTEAFF. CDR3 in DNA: TGTGCCAGCAGTTACGGACAGTGGAACACTGAAGCTTTCTTT.

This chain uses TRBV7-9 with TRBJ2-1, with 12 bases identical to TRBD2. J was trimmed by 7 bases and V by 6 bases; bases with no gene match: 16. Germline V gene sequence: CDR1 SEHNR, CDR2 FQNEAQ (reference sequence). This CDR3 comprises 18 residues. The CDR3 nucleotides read TGTGCCAGCAGTCATACGACTGGGGACCTAGCGGGGGGGAATGAGCAGTTCTTC. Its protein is CASSHTTGDLAGGNEQFF.